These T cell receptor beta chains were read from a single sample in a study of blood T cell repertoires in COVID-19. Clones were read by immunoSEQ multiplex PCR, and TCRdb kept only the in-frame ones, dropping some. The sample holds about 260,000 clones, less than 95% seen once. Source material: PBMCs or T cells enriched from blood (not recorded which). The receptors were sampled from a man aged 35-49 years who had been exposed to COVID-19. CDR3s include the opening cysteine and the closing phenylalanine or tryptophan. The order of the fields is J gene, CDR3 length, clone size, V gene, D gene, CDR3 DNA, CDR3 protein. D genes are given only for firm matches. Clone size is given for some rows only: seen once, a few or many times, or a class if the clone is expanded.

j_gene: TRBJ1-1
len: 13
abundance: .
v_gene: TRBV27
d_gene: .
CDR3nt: TGTGCCAGCTCGTCGGGAGTGAACACTGAAGCTTTCTTT
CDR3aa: CASSSGVNTEAFF

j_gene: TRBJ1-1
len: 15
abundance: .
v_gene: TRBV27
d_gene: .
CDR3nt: TGTGCCAGCAGGACAAACCGAGAGGGGAACACTGAAGCTTTCTTT
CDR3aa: CASRTNREGNTEAFF

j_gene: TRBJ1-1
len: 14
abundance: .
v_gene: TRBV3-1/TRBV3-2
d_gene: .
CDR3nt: TGTGCCAGCAGCCCCCGTCGGGGGGTCACTGAAGCTTTCTTT
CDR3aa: CASSPRRGVTEAFF

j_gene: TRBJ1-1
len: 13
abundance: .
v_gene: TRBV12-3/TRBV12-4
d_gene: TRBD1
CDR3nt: TGTGCCAGCAGTAAGGACAGGGCGACTGAAGCTTTCTTT
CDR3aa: CASSKDRATEAFF

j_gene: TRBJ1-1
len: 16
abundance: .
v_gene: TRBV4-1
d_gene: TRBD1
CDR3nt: TGCGCCAGCAGCCCGGGTCTGGGACAGGGGGACACTGAAGCTTTCTTT
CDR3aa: CASSPGLGQGDTEAFF

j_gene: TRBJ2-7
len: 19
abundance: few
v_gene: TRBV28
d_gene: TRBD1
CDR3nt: TGTGCCAGCAGGCCGGGACAGGGGTCCTCAATATCCGCTATATACGAGCAGTACTTC
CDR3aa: CASRPGQGSSISAIYEQYF

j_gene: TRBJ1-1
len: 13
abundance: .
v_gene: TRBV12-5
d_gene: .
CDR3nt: TGTGCTAGTGGTAAACAGGAGTTCACTGAAGCTTTCTTT
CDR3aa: CASGKQEFTEAFF

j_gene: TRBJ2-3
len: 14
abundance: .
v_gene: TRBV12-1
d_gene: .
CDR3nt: TGTGCCGGGTGGGCACAGGCAAGCACAGATACGCAGTATTTT
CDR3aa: CAGWAQASTDTQYF

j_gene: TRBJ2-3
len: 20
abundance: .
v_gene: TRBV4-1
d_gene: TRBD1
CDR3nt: TGCGCCAGCAGCCAAGATCCCCAGGGGGCGTGGGTCGGAGGTCAGGGTACGCAGTATTTT
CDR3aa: CASSQDPQGAWVGGQGTQYF

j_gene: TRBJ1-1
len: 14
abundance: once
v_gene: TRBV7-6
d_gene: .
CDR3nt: TGTGCCAGCAGCAGGGGGGCGGGGGACACTGAAGCTTTCTTT
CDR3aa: CASSRGAGDTEAFF

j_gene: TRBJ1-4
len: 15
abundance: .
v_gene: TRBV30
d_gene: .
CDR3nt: TGTGCCTGGAGTGACACTCTGGACGGGAGTGAAAAACTGTTTTTT
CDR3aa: CAWSDTLDGSEKLFF

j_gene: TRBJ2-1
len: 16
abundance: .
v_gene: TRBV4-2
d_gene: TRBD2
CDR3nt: TGTGCCAGCAGCCAAAAAGCTAGCGGGAGATACAATGAGCAGTTCTTC
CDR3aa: CASSQKASGRYNEQFF

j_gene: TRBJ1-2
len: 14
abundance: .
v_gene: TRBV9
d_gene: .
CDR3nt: TGTGCCAGCAGCCAGCGGCGGGGTGACTATGGCTACACCTTC
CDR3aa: CASSQRRGDYGYTF

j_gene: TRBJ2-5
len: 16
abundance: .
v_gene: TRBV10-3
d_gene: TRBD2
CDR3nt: TGTGCCATCAGTGATCTCATAGCGGGAGTCTACGAGACCCAGTACTTC
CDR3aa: CAISDLIAGVYETQYF

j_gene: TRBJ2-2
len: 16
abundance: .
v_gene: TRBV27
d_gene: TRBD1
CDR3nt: TGTGCCAGCAGTTACGAAAGGGGGCTACACACCGGGGAGCTGTTTTTT
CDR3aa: CASSYERGLHTGELFF

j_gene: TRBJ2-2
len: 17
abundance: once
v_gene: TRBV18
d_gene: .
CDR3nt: TGTGCCAGCTCAGACTCTGGCAGGGTCGCGAACACCGGGGAGCTGTTTTTT
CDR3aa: CASSDSGRVANTGELFF

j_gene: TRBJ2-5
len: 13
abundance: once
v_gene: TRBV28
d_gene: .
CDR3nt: TGTGCCAGCGGCCCGCAGGAGGGGGAGACCCAGTACTTC
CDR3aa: CASGPQEGETQYF

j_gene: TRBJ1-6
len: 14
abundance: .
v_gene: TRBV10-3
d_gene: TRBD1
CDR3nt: TGTGCCATCAGGCGGGACAGGGAGAATTCACCCCTCCACTTT
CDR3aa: CAIRRDRENSPLHF

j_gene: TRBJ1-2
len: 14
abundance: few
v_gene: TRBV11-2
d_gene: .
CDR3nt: TGTGCCAGCAGCTTAGATCTCCCTCAGGGAGGCTACACCTTC
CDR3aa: CASSLDLPQGGYTF

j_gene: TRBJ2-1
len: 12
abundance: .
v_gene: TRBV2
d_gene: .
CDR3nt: TGTGCCAGCAGTCCGGAGCGCGATGAGCAGTTCTTC
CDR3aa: CASSPERDEQFF

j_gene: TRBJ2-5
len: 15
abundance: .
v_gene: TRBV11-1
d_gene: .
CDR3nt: TGTGCCAGCAGCCCCGGAGGGGGCGGATTAGAGACCCAGTACTTC
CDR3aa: CASSPGGGGLETQYF

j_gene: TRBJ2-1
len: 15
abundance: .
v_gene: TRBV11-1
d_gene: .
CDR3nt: TGTGCCAGCAGCTTTAGTGGGAGTGGTGGCAATGAGCAGTTCTTC
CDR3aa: CASSFSGSGGNEQFF

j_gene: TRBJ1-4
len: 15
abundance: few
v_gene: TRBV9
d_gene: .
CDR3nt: TGTGCCAGCAGCGTAGGAGGGTCAACTAATGAAAAACTGTTTTTT
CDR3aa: CASSVGGSTNEKLFF

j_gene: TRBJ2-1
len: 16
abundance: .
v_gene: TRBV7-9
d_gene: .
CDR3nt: TGTGCCAGCAGCTTATTACTCGGGGTTAGAGCGGGTGAGCAGTTCTTC
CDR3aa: CASSLLLGVRAGEQFF

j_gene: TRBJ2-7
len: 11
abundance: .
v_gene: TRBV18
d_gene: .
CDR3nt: TGTGCCAGCTCACCAGAGAGCGAGCAGTACTTC
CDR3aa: CASSPESEQYF

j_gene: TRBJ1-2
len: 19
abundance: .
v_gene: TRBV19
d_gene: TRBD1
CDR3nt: TGTGCCAGTAGTATGGTATCTCCGGGACAGGGGGCGAGTATCTATGGCTACACCTTC
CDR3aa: CASSMVSPGQGASIYGYTF

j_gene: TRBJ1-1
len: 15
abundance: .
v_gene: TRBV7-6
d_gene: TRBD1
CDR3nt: TGTGCCAGCAGCTTCGGCAGGGGGTTGAACACTGAAGCTTTCTTT
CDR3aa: CASSFGRGLNTEAFF

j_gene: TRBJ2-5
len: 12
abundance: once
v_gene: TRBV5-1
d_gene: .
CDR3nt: TGCGCCAGCTCTACGGGAGTAGAGACCCAGTACTTC
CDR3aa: CASSTGVETQYF

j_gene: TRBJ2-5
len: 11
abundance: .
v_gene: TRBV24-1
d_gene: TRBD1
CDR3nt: TGTGCCACGGGACAGCAAGAGACCCAGTACTTC
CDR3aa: CATGQQETQYF

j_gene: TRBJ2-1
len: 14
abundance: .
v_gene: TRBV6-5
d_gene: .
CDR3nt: TGTGCCACCGCCGGGACAAGAGATTACAATGAGCAGTTCTTC
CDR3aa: CATAGTRDYNEQFF

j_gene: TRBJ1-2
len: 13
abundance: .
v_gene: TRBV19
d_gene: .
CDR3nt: TGTGCCAGTAGTTTCTCAGGGGTGGCTGGCTACACCTTC
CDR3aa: CASSFSGVAGYTF

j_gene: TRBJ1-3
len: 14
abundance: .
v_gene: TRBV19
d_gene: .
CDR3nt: TGTGCCACTAGCTATGAGGGAAGTGGAAACACCATATATTTT
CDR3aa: CATSYEGSGNTIYF

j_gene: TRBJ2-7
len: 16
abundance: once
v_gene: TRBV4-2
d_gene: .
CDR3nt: TGTGCCAGCAGCCAAGTAGGGGGAGGGGAGTTGGGCGAGCAGTACTTC
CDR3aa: CASSQVGGGELGEQYF

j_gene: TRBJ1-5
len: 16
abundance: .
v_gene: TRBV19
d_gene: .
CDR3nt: TGTGCCAGTAGTCCAAATAAGGGGGGGGCCAATCAGCCCCAGCATTTT
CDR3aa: CASSPNKGGANQPQHF

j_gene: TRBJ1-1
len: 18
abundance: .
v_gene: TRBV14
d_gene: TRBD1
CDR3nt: TGTGCCAGCAGCCAAGACGGACAGGGATCTTTCGTGAACACTGAAGCTTTCTTT
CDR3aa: CASSQDGQGSFVNTEAFF

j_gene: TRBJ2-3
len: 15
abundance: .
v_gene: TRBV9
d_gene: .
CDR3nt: TGTGCCAGCAGCGACCCGGGACAAAGCACAGATACGCAGTATTTT
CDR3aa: CASSDPGQSTDTQYF

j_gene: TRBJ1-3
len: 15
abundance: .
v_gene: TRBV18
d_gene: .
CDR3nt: TGTGCCAGCTCACCGAGACTGATAGCTGGAAACACCATATATTTT
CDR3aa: CASSPRLIAGNTIYF

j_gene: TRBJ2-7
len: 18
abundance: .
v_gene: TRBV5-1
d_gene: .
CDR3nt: TGCGCCAGCAGCTTGGGCCAGTCCCGCGGCGGGTGGGTATACGAGCAGTACTTC
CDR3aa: CASSLGQSRGGWVYEQYF

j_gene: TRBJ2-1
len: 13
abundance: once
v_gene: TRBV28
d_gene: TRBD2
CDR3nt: TGTGCCAGCAGTCGTCTAGCGGGAGCTGAGCAGTTCTTC
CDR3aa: CASSRLAGAEQFF

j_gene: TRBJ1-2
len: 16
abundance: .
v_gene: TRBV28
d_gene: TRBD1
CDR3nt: TGTGCCAGCAGGAGGGACAGGGGGCGAGCTAACTATGGCTACACCTTC
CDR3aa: CASRRDRGRANYGYTF

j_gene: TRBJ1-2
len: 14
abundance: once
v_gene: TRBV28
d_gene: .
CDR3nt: TGTGCCAGCACAAGTTTCCCGGTCGGCTATGGCTACACCTTC
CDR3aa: CASTSFPVGYGYTF